This TCR beta chain was sequenced for a study of vaccination and CD4 T cells after COVID-19. Study-level information: Overlapping spike peptides served as the stimulus for the cells. These peptides came from SARS-CoV-2 and from the common cold coronaviruses HCoV-NL63, HCoV-OC43 and HCoV-229E.

CD4+ T cells that had been cultured provided DNA sequenced with the Oncomine TCR Beta short-read assay. Researchers extracted genomic DNA from CD4+ T cells that had been cultured. TCRdb processed the PCR reads anew with MiXCR; each CDR3 protein has one entry. Among over 8,500 distinct CDR3 sequences listed, around 57% were seen once. Treatment given: roughly 11-day PBMC culture with coronavirus spike peptide pools or control peptides (ViraFEST assay). Each well held roughly 2 million PBMCs in IL-2 (around 10 IU/ml) medium with 10 ug/ml peptide pools. Trimming stripped 4 bases from V and 4 bases from J, with 18 bases between. The CDR3 is made up of 15 amino acids. In germline, CDR1 is GTSNPN, CDR2 SVGIG (reference sequence). This clonotype has just a few counts. Its antigen is still unknown.

The sequence derives from a human donor who had recovered from COVID-19. The chain links TRBV30 to TRBJ2-3, with D possibly matching TRBD1 (7 bases). The sequencing sample was made of CD4+ T cells from blood, cultured in vitro. The CDR3 sequence: CAWTTEGARADTQYF. The CDR3 DNA sequence: TGTGCCTGGACCACGGAGGGGGCGCGGGCAGATACGCAGTATTTT.